This T cell receptor (beta chain) stems from a study of technical replicates of blood from a few donors (TCRdb year 2017). Libraries were built with the immunoSEQ multiplex PCR assay. The table was pulled from immuneACCESS by TCRdb, which kept in-frame rearrangements only. Such tables lose some clones; where checked, under half of the loss comes from unresolved V genes, and the rest has no known cause. In all, the sample holds 80,000 to 95,000 clones, and 90% to 96% of those were seen once. Jointly, the top ten make up 0.36% of the sample. This clone was seen only once. Its antigen target is currently unknown. Base qualities are not recorded, but no much larger clone differs from it by a single base. The germline V and J ends show losses of 0 bases and 3 bases respectively, and no gene match explains 5 bases of the junction. The CDR3 measures 15 amino acids from cysteine to phenylalanine. The DNA shown is the 45-base CDR3, in frame from base 1. Based on the germline V gene, the CDR1 and CDR2 sequences are SGHRS and YFSETQ.

The source material was T cells isolated from PBMCs. The chain was built from TRBV5-1 and TRBJ1-1; 7 junctional bases match TRBD1. The receptor was derived from a human donor in good health. The bases read TGCGCCAGCAGCTTGGAAACAGGGGACTACACTGAAGCTTTCTTT. This is translated as CASSLETGDYTEAFF.